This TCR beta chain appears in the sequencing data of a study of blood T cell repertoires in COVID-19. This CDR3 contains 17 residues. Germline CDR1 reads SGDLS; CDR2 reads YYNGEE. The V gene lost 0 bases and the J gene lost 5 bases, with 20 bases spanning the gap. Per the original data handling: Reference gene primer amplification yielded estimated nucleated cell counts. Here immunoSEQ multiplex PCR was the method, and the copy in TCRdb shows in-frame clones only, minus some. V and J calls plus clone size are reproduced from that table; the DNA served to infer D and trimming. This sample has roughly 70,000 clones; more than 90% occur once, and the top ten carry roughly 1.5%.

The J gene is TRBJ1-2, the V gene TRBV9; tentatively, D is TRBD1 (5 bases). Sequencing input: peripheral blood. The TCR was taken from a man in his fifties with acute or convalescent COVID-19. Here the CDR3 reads CASSVDLGQGGRYGYTF. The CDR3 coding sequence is TGTGCCAGCAGCGTAGACCTCGGGCAGGGAGGAAGGTATGGCTACACCTTC.